Detailed here is one T cell receptor beta chain. The antigen remains undetermined. Sorting with CD45RO/CCR7/CD25/CD127/CD95/CD27 yielded naive, central memory, regulatory and stem-like memory CD4+ cells. Once sorted, every population was more than 98% pure. The source of the sample is a study of beta chain features in type 1 diabetes. Points from the study as a whole: cDNA sequencing could over-represent cells with high TCR expression.

The entirety of the isolated RNA underwent reverse transcription, so expressed TCRB transcripts were sequenced. The data were produced by immunoSEQ multiplex PCR, yet TCRdb's version contains in-frame clones alone and is incomplete. The sample has about 350,000 clones; around 19% are singletons. What was sequenced was naive CD4+ T cells from blood. This receptor was obtained from a woman younger than 35 in good health.

The CDR3 loop is CATSRDLKGASSNQPQHF. As DNA, the CDR3 is TGTGCCACCAGCAGAGATCTTAAGGGGGCTTCGAGCAATCAGCCCCAGCATTTT. The chain employs TRBV15 and TRBJ1-5; 7 bases line up with TRBD1. CDR3 length: 18 residues. Germline CDR1 and CDR2: LNHNV and YYDKDF (reference sequence). Trimming cost V 0 bases and J 1 base; bases outside gene matches: 9.